The present T cell receptor beta chain was sequenced within a study of graft-versus-host responses after intestinal transplantation (dated by TCRdb to the early 2020s). Study-level background: Multivisceral, liver-intestinal, or isolated intestinal transplants were received by the recipients. Donor T cell macrochimerism was defined as a peak of at least 4% donor T cells among recipient peripheral blood mononuclear cells. Graft-versus-host and host-versus-graft alloreactive T cell clones were tracked in the graft, circulation and bone marrow after intestinal transplantation using bulk TCR-beta CDR3 sequencing. Every recipient was given anti-thymocyte globulin induction, then maintenance tacrolimus and steroids for approximately 3 years. Samples from three later patients were sequenced in-house on an Illumina MiSeq with MiXCR processing rather than by the commercial service. Of the 20 to 30 intestinal transplant recipients enrolled in the cohort, one of whom was a retransplant, a few patients without pretransplant specimens were excluded. Alloreactive clones were identified by sequencing pre-transplant mixed lymphocyte reaction products and comparing these products with unstimulated pre-transplant donor and recipient T cells.

About this clone itself: Its antigen remains undetermined. Nothing much larger sits one base from this clone, and base qualities are not available.

In the first month after transplant, blood samples were collected up to 4 times, and after that at least monthly when available. The CDR3 covers 13 residues, taking in both the cysteine and the phenylalanine. Only the CDR3 portion is preserved as DNA: 39 bases, with reading frame beginning at the first base. As encoded in the germline V gene (reference sequence), CDR1 is MNHEY while CDR2 is SMNVEV. V lost 3 bases and J lost 5 bases; the stretch between them is 11 bases long. Study-wide conclusions, independent of this receptor: Early after transplant, peak levels of circulating GvH clones were found to be associated with declines in HvG clones. GvH clones were detected in recipient bone marrow, and some appeared earlier in ileal mucosa or blood, consistent with an intestinal mucosal origin. In the allografts of patients with donor T cell macrochimerism, GvH to HvG T cell clonal ratios were high. The conclusions were limited by the relatively low number and heterogeneity of the intestinal transplant patients.

Receptor libraries were prepared by the immunoSEQ multiplex PCR assay. For most patients, genomic DNA was subjected to high-throughput TCR-beta CDR3 sequencing by Adaptive Biotechnologies. The study's processing was this. TCR sequencing data were retrieved from Adaptive's ImmunoSEQ software for 15 to 20 patients, whereas three other patients were processed with MiXCR and VDJtools. CDR3 nucleotide sequences shared between donor and recipient were removed because the origin of such sequences could not be assigned. To be classed as alloreactive, a clone needed at least 2-fold expansion over unstimulated cells and a minimum CFSE-low frequency of 0.002% (template counts) or 0.001% (read counts). Clones were considered mappable if detected in sequenced pre-transplant spleen, lymph node, or MLR CFSE-low populations of the donor or recipient. Cumulative frequency of alloreactive clones was calculated as a percentage of all sequences weighted by copy number. Entries here come from immuneACCESS through TCRdb and include only in-frame sequences with V and J called. Some clones fail to appear in such tables; in the studies checked, an unresolved V gene covers under half of the shortfall, and the cause of the remainder is unknown. V, J and clone size derive from that table, while D and trimming were established from the DNA sequence. This sample comprises about 19,000 clones, over 75% of them detected only once. The ten largest clones capture about 2.1% of the sample.

This clonotype originated in a human patient who received an intestinal transplant, so some T cells may come from the graft donor. Specimen: PBMCs, collected 14 days after transplant. The sequence is built from TRBV27 and TRBJ2-7; there is no confident call for the D gene. The CDR3 region has the sequence CASSLSGEDEQYF. The base sequence is TGTGCCAGCAGTTTGTCGGGTGAGGACGAGCAGTACTTC.